The 13 T cell receptor beta chains listed next were all sequenced from one sample in a study of beta chain features in type 1 diabetes. Study-wide results and limits: For Type 1 diabetes patients, all four CD4+ subsets carried TCRB CDR3s that were moderately but significantly shorter.

The whole isolated RNA underwent reverse transcription, so sequencing captured expressed TCRB transcripts. Profiled with immunoSEQ multiplex PCR; TCRdb holds only in-frame clones, not every one. The sample includes fewer than 300,000 clones, around 20% seen only once; the top ten take more than 0.025%. What these receptors recognize is not known. Material: naive CD4+ T cells from blood. The receptors were sampled from a woman aged 40 to 55 with type 1 diabetes.

This clone has a handful of counts. This chain uses TRBV28 with TRBJ2-1; 13 positions match TRBD2. V trimming: 3 bases; J trimming: 10 bases; junction bases outside the gene matches: 9. This CDR3 is built from 16 residues. Per the germline V gene, CDR1 is MDHEN and CDR2 is SYDVKM. CDR3 protein: CASSLGGTSGKEEQFF. CDR3 bases: TGTGCCAGCAGTTTGGGCGGGACTAGCGGGAAGGAAGAGCAGTTCTTC.

This clone was counted between two and nine times. The chain links TRBV30 to TRBJ2-1; D might be TRBD2 (7 bases). CDR1 GTSNPN and CDR2 SVGIG come from the germline V gene (reference sequence). The CDR3 is made up of 14 amino acids. The CDR3 sequence: CAGGLGGSYNEQFF. CDR3 coding DNA: TGTGCGGGGGGGCTAGGAGGATCCTACAATGAGCAGTTCTTC.

The table lists this clone with a count of one. The chain has TRBV7-2 and TRBJ1-1; D may be TRBD1 (5 bases). V was shortened by 5 bases and J by 1 base, with 14 bases between the two germline ends. This CDR3 spans 15 amino acids. The germline CDR1 and CDR2 sequences are SGHTA and FQGNSA. CDR3 coding DNA: TGTGCCAGCAGCCCCCGCAGGGTGGAGAACACTGAAGCTTTCTTT. This gives the protein CASSPRRVENTEAFF. The whole variable domain, filled in from reference TRBV7-2 and TRBJ1-1, reads GAGVSQSPSNKVTEKGKDVELRCDPISGHTALYWYRQSLGQGLEFLIYFQGNSAPDKSGLPSDRFSAERTGGSVSTLTIQRTQQEDSAVYLCASSPRRVENTEAFFGQGTRLTVV.

This chain uses TRBV7-3 with TRBJ2-5; 10 nucleotides agree with TRBD1. Germline CDR1 is SGHTA and CDR2 is FQGTGA. Germline trimming cut 3 bases from V and 4 bases from J; bases unmatched to any gene: 5. CDR3 length equals 15 residues. The CDR3 DNA reads TGTGCCAGCAGCTTTGGACAGGGGGAGGGAGAGACCCAGTACTTC. It encodes CASSFGQGEGETQYF.

This clone was counted only a few times. The V and J genes are TRBV27 and TRBJ1-2, with D tentatively TRBD1 (6 bases). The V end lost 5 bases, the J end lost 8 bases, and 18 bases lay between the germline ends. The CDR3 totals 14 residues. Germline loops: CDR1 MNHEY, CDR2 SMNVEV (reference sequence). CDR3: CASSQAGGPGGYTF. The CDR3 DNA reads as TGTGCCAGCAGTCAAGCCGGGGGGCCAGGAGGCTACACCTTC.

CDR3 sequence reads: CASSLDEGEQYF. The DNA of the CDR3 is TGTGCCAGCAGCTTAGACGAGGGAGAGCAGTACTTC. This chain links TRBV7-2 with TRBJ2-7, with D tentatively TRBD2 (5 bases). The CDR3 totals 12 residues. V was clipped by 1 base and J by 7 bases, with 8 bases between them. The germline gives CDR1 SGHTA, CDR2 FQGNSA.

This clone was counted a few times. In the same sample, other DNA sequences code for this CDR3. The gene calls are TRBV20-1 and TRBJ1-1, with no clear D. V lost 6 bases and J lost 0, with 5 bases in between. The CDR3 has 11 residues. Germline values: CDR1 DFQATT, CDR2 SNEGSKA (reference sequence). CDR3 in amino acids: CSAPMNTEAFF. The CDR3, as DNA: TGCAGTGCCCCCATGAACACTGAAGCTTTCTTT.

CDR3 residues: CASSLAGTQGEQYF. The CDR3 nucleotides are TGTGCCAGCAGTTTAGCCGGGACGCAGGGGGAGCAGTACTTC. The genes are TRBV28 and TRBJ2-7; D may be TRBD1 (6 bases). There are 14 residues in the CDR3. Trimming pared 2 bases from V and 7 bases from J, leaving 15 bases between. The germline V gene has CDR1 MDHEN and CDR2 SYDVKM.

This clone has a handful of counts. For the CDR3, the DNA is TGCGCCAGCAGCCAGCGGGGGACCGACTACGAGCAGTACTTC. Translation: CASSQRGTDYEQYF. The chain recombines TRBV4-1 with TRBJ2-7; 7 bases agree with TRBD2. J was trimmed by 3 bases and V by 3 bases; bases with no gene match: 5. Germline-derived CDR1 and CDR2 are MGHRA and YSYEKL. This CDR3 is built from 14 residues.

This clone was observed a handful of times. The chain carries TRBV9 and TRBJ1-1; D is perhaps TRBD1 (6 bases). Trimming left V 4 bases short and J 4 bases short, with 14 bases between. Germline lookup yields CDR1 SGDLS and CDR2 YYNGEE. The CDR3 runs 14 residues. The CDR3 DNA sequence: TGTGCCAGCAGCCCTTCCAGGGGTGGCACTGAAGCTTTCTTT. Translated, it gives CASSPSRGGTEAFF.

There are a few counts of this clone. Other DNA sequences in the same sample also yield this CDR3. This chain links TRBV29-1 with TRBJ1-1; D gene ambiguous. Trimming took off 1 base at V and 0 bases at J, with 6 bases between the two ends. CDR3 size: 13 residues. CDR1 is SQVTM, CDR2 ANQGSEA, per germline. The CDR3 DNA reads TGCAGCGTTGAAGGCAGGATGAACACTGAAGCTTTCTTT. It encodes CSVEGRMNTEAFF.

This clone was counted once. The rearrangement joins TRBV7-2 to TRBJ1-1; D unclear. This CDR3 has 16 amino acids. Germline CDR1 and CDR2: SGHTA and FQGNSA. Trimming left V 10 bases short and J 1 base short, with 22 bases between. The chain's CDR3 is CATVWAPVSPNTEAFF. The DNA for the CDR3 is TGTGCCACCGTGTGGGCCCCTGTCAGTCCGAACACTGAAGCTTTCTTT.

J is TRBJ2-7 and V is TRBV29-1; unclear D gene. The V gene lost 7 bases and the J gene lost 5 bases, with 15 bases spanning the gap. The CDR3 covers 12 residues. Germline V gives CDR1 SQVTM, CDR2 ANQGSEA. The CDR3 loop reads CSGRGQPDEQYF. CDR3 DNA: TGCAGCGGTCGAGGTCAGCCGGACGAGCAGTACTTC.